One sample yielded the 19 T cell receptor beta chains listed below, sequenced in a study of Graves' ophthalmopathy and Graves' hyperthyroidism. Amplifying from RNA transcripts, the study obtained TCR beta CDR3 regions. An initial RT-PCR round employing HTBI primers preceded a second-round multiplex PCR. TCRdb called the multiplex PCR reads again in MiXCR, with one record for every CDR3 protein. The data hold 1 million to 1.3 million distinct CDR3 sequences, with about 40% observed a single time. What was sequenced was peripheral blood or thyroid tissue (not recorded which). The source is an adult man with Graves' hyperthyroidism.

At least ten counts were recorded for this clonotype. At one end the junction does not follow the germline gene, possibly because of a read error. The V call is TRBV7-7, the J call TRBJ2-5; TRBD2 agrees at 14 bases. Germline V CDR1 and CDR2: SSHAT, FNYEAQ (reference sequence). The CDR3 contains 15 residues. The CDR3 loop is CASSARTSGGTPRIF. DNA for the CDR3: TGTGCCAGCAGCGCTAGGACTAGCGGGGGGACCCCGAGGATTTTC.

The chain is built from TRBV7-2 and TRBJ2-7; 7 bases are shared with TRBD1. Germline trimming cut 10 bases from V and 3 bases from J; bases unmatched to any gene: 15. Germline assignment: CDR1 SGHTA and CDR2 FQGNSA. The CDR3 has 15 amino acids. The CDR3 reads CATTTKGATGYEQYF. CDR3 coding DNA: TGTGCCACCACGACTAAGGGGGCTACGGGCTACGAGCAGTACTTC.

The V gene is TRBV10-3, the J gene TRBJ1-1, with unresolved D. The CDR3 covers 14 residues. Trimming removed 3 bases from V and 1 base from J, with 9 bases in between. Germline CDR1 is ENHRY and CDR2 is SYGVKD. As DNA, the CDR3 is TGTGCCATCAGTGACCACTCAGGGAACACTGAAGCTTTCTTT. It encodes CAISDHSGNTEAFF.

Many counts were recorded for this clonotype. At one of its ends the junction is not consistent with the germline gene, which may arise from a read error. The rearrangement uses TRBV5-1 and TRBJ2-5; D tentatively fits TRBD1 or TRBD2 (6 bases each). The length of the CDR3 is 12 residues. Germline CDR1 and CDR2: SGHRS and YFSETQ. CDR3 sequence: CASRRGEETQYF. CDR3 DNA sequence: TGTGCCAGCCGGAGGGGGGAAGAGACCCAGTACTTC. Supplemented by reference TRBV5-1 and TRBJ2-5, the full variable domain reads KAGVTQTPRYLIKTRGQQVTLSCSPISGHRSVSWYQQTPGQGLQFLFEYFSETQRNKGNFPGRFSGRQFSNSRSEMNVSTLELGDSALYLCASRRGEETQYFGPGTRLLVL.

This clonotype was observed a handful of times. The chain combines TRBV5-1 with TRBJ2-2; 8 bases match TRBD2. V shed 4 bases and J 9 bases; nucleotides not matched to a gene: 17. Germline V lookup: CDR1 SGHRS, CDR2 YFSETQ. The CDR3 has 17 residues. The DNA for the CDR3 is TGCGCCAGCAGCGGACAGACTAACGGGAGGGCCTACAGGGAGCTGTTTTTT. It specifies CASSGQTNGRAYRELFF.

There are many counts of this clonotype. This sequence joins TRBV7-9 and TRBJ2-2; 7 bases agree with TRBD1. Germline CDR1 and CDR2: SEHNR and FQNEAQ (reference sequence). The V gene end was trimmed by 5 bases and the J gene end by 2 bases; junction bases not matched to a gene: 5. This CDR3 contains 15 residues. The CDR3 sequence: CASSAWDRNTGELFF. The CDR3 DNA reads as TGTGCCAGCAGCGCTTGGGACAGAAACACCGGGGAGCTGTTTTTT.

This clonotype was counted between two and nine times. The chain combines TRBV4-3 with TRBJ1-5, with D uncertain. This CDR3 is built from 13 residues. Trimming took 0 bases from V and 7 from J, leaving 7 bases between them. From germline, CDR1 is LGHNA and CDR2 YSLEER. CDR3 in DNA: TGCGCCAGCAGCCAAGATCCGGACCAGCCCCAGCATTTT. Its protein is CASSQDPDQPQHF.

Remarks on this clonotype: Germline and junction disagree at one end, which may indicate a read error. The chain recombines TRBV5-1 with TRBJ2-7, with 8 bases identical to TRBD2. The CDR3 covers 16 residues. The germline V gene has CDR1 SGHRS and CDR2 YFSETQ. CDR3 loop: CASSQNPLAASYGQYF. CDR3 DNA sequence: TGCGCCAGCAGCCAGAATCCACTAGCGGCCTCCTACGGGCAGTACTTC.

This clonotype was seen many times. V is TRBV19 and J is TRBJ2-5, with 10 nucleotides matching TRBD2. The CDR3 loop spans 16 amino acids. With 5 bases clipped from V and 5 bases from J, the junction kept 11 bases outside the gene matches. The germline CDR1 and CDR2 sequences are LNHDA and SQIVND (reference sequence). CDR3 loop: CASSFGLAGAGETQYF. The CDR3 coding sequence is TGTGCCAGTAGTTTCGGCCTAGCGGGAGCGGGGGAGACCCAGTACTTC.

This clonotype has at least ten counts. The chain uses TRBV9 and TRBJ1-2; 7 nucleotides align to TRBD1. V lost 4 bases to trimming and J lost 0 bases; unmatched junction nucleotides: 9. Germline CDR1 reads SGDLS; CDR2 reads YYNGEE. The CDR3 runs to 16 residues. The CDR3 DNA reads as TGTGCCAGCAGCACCCACCGGGACAGTACTAACTATGGCTACACCTTC. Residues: CASSTHRDSTNYGYTF.

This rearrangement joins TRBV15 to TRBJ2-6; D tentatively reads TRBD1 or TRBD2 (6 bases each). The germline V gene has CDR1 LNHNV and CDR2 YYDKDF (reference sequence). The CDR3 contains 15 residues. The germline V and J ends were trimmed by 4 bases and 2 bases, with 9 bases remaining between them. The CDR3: CATSMGGAGANVLTF. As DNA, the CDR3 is TGTGCCACCAGCATGGGGGGCGCTGGGGCCAACGTCCTGACTTTC.

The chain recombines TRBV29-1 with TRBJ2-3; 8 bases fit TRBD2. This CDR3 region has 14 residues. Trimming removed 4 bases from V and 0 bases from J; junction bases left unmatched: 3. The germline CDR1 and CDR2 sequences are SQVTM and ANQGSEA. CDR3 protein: CSVGLAPSTDTQYF. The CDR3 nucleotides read TGCAGCGTTGGACTAGCGCCGAGCACAGATACGCAGTATTTT.

Here the CDR3 DNA reads TGCAGCGTCGTCACCAGGGATGGGGCCAACTATGGCTACACCTTC. Residues: CSVVTRDGANYGYTF. This chain links TRBV29-1 with TRBJ1-2, with D maybe TRBD1 (5 bases). The V end lost 6 bases, the J end lost 2 bases, and 19 bases lay between the germline ends. Germline CDR1 reads SQVTM; CDR2 reads ANQGSEA. CDR3 length equals 15 residues.

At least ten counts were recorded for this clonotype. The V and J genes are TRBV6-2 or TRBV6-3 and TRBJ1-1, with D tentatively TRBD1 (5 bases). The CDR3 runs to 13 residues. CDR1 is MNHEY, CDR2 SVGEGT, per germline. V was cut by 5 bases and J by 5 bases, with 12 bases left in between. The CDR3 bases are TGTGCCAGCAGTATCGGCCGGGGGACTGAAGCTTTCTTT. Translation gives CASSIGRGTEAFF.

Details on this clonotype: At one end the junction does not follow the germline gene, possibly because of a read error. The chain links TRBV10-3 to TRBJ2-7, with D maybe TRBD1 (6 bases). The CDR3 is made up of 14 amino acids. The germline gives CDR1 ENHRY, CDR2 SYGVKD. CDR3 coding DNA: TGTGCCAGCAGTAGGGACATTTTATCCTACGAGCAGTACTTC. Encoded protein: CASSRDILSYEQYF.

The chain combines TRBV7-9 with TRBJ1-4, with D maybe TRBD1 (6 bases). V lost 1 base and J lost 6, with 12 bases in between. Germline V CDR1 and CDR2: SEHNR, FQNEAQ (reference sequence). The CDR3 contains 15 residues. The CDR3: CASSLGGGADEKLFF. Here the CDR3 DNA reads TGTGCCAGCAGCTTAGGTGGGGGCGCGGATGAAAAACTGTTTTTT.

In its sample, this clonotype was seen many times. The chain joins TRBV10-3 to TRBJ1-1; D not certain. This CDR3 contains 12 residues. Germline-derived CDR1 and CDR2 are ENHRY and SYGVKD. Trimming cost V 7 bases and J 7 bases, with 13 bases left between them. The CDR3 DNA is TGTGCCATCATATCGGACCGGAGTGAAGCTTTCTTT. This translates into CAIISDRSEAFF.

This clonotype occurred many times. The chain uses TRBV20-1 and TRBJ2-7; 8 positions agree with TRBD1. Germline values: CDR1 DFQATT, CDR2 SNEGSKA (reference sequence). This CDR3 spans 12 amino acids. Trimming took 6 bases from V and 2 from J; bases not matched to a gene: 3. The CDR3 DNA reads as TGCAGTGCCCCGGACAGGGCCTACGAGCAGTACTTC. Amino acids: CSAPDRAYEQYF.

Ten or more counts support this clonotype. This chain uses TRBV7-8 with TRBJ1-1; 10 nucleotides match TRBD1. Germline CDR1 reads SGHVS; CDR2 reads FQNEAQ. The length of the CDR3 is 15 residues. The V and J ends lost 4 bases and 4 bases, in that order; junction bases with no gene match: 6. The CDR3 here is CASSWRQGASTEAFF. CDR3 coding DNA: TGTGCCAGCAGCTGGAGACAGGGGGCATCCACTGAAGCTTTCTTT.